The T cell receptor beta chain described here comes from a study of blood T cell repertoires in COVID-19. The overall study: Spain, Italy and the United States supplied samples that represented acute and convalescent COVID-19.

CDR1 SEHNR and CDR2 FQNEAQ come from the germline V gene (reference sequence). This CDR3 has 14 residues. V was clipped by 0 bases and J by 5 bases, with 8 bases between them. Sequencing used immunoSEQ multiplex PCR; TCRdb keeps in-frame clones, though not all of them. This table holds about 50,000 clones, roughly nine tenths found once. Sequencing was carried out using peripheral blood. The chain joins TRBV7-9 to TRBJ2-1; D gene ambiguous. This clonotype was obtained from a human donor in a cohort sampled during active COVID-19. CDR3 amino acids: CASSLAIPNNEQFF. CDR3 coding DNA: TGTGCCAGCAGCTTAGCAATCCCCAACAATGAGCAGTTCTTC.